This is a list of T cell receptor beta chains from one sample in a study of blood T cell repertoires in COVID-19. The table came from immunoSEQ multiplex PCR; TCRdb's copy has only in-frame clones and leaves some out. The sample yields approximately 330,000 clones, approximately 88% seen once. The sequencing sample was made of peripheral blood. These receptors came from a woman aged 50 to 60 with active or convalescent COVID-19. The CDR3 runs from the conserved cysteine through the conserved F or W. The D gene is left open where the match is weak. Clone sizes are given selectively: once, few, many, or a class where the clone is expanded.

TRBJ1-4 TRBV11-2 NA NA CASSLGRTGNEKLFF TGTGCCAGCAGCTTAGGGCGAACGGGTAATGAAAAACTGTTTTTT
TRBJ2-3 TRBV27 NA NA CASSIYPGTSYTQYF TGTGCCAGCAGTATATACCCCGGGACATCATATACGCAGTATTTT
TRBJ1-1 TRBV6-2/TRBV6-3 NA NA CASSPGVTEAFF TGTGCCAGCAGCCCAGGGGTAACTGAAGCTTTCTTT
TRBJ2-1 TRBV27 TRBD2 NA CASCPGTSSYNEQFF TGTGCCAGCTGCCCAGGGACTAGCTCCTACAATGAGCAGTTCTTC
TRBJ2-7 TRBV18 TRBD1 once CASSPRAGGGYEQYF TGTGCCAGCTCACCACGTGCAGGGGGCGGGTACGAGCAGTACTTC
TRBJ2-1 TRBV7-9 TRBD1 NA CASSLGQGADEQFF TGTGCCAGCAGTTTGGGGCAGGGGGCCGATGAGCAGTTCTTC
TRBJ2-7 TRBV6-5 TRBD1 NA CASNHHGTGVYEQYF TGTGCCAGCAACCACCACGGGACAGGGGTCTACGAGCAGTACTTC
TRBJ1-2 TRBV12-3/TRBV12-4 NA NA CASSLRGSYGYTF TGTGCCAGCAGTTTGAGGGGGTCCTATGGCTACACCTTC
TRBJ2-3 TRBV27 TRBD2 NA CASSSSSGTSTDTQYF TGTGCCAGCAGTTCCTCTAGCGGGACTAGCACAGATACGCAGTATTTT
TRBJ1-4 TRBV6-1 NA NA CASSEYGLTTNEKLFF TGTGCCAGCAGTGAATATGGGCTCACAACTAATGAAAAACTGTTTTTT
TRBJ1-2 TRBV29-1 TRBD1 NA CSVEDGAQGFGYGYTF TGCAGCGTTGAAGATGGGGCACAGGGGTTCGGCTATGGCTACACCTTC
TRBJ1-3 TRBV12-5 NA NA CASGLEGKDSLSSGNTIYF TGTGCTAGTGGTTTGGAGGGCAAGGACAGTTTGAGCTCTGGAAACACCATATATTTT
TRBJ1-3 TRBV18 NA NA CASSPRLTGGNTIYF TGTGCCAGCTCACCCCGTTTGACAGGCGGAAACACCATATATTTT
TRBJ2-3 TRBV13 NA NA CASSLRQTDTQYF TGTGCCAGCAGCTTGAGACAGACCGATACGCAGTATTTT
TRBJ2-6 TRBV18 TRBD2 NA CASSPLAGTPNKPSGANVLTF TGTGCCAGCTCACCGCTAGCGGGAACCCCCAACAAACCCTCTGGGGCCAACGTCCTGACTTTC
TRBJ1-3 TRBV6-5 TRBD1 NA CASKLQGTGNTIYF TGTGCCAGCAAGCTACAGGGGACGGGAAACACCATATATTTT
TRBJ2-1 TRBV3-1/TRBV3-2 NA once CASRQLSSSYNEQFF TGTGCCAGCAGACAACTCTCGAGCTCCTACAATGAGCAGTTCTTC
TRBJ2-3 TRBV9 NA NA CASSDGTRLHTDTQYF TGTGCCAGCAGCGACGGAACTAGACTCCACACAGATACGCAGTATTTT